These 13 T cell receptor beta chains came from one sample sequenced in a study of beta chain features in type 1 diabetes (dated by TCRdb to about 2018). The library was obtained by the immunoSEQ multiplex PCR assay. The entire amount of isolated RNA was reverse transcribed using the High Capacity cDNA Reverse Transcription Kit, so the sequenced TCRB transcripts were expressed ones. In its TCRdb copy, this immuneACCESS table keeps in-frame sequences only and misses some clones. Where compared with another copy, unresolved V genes explain less than half of these, and the others have no known cause. The sample contains around 130,000 clones, 9% of them found a single time. Approximately 0.7% of the sample is taken by the ten largest. Their target antigens are unknown. General study outcomes and caveats: Type 1 diabetes patients showed a moderate but significant shortening of TCRB CDR3 length in all four CD4+ subsets.

Sequencing used central memory CD4+ T cells from blood. The receptor set was obtained from a man younger than 40 with type 1 diabetes.

This rearrangement joins TRBV2 to TRBJ1-4; D ambiguous. The germline V and J ends were trimmed by 6 bases and 5 bases, with 10 bases remaining between them. The CDR3 has 13 amino acids. Germline loops: CDR1 SNHLY, CDR2 FYNNEI. CDR3 sequence: CASRKIQNEKLFF. CDR3 DNA sequence: TGTGCCAGCAGGAAAATTCAGAATGAAAAACTGTTTTTT.

This clone occurred a few times. The chain has TRBV5-1 and TRBJ2-3, with 10 bases lining up with TRBD2. CDR1 and CDR2 from the germline V gene are SGHRS and YFSETQ. This CDR3 is built from 16 residues. V was clipped by 6 bases and J by 6 bases; unmatched bases: 13. CDR3 residues: CASNPNELAGEDTQYF. DNA for the CDR3: TGCGCCAGCAACCCCAACGAGCTAGCGGGGGAGGATACGCAGTATTTT.

The chain carries TRBV18 and TRBJ2-7; D not resolved. Germline V gives CDR1 KGHSH, CDR2 LQKENI. With 2 bases removed from V and 4 bases from J, the gap between germline ends came to 6 bases. This CDR3 has 12 residues. CDR3 DNA sequence: TGTGCCAGCTCACCAATGGCTTACGAGCAGTACTTC. Encoded protein: CASSPMAYEQYF.

The rearrangement joins TRBV28 to TRBJ2-1; weak D call: TRBD2 (7 bases). The V end lost 7 bases, the J end lost 3 bases, and 16 bases lay between the germline ends. Germline V gene data show CDR1 as MDHEN and CDR2 as SYDVKM. The CDR3 length is 15 residues. CDR3 residues: CASTMGGAYYNEQFF. DNA for the CDR3: TGTGCCAGCACCATGGGGGGGGCCTACTACAATGAGCAGTTCTTC.

This clone was observed many times. The CDR3 DNA is TGCGCCAGCAGCTGGGACAGCTCGAACACTGAAGCTTTCTTT. Its protein product is CASSWDSSNTEAFF. V is TRBV5-1 and J is TRBJ1-1; TRBD1 agrees at 7 bases. CDR3 length: 14 residues. The germline V gene has CDR1 SGHRS and CDR2 YFSETQ. The ends lost 3 bases at V and 1 base at J; junction bases unmatched: 3. Full variable domain (outside the CDR3, taken from reference TRBV5-1 and TRBJ1-1): KAGVTQTPRYLIKTRGQQVTLSCSPISGHRSVSWYQQTPGQGLQFLFEYFSETQRNKGNFPGRFSGRQFSNSRSEMNVSTLELGDSALYLCASSWDSSNTEAFFGQGTRLTVV.

The table lists this clone with a few counts. The chain couples TRBV6-5 to TRBJ1-2, with TRBD1 matching 7 bases. The V and J ends lost 6 bases and 2 bases, in that order; junction bases with no gene match: 3. Germline assignment: CDR1 MNHEY and CDR2 SVGAGI. The CDR3 spans 13 residues. CDR3 in amino acids: CASSSTGNYGYTF. The CDR3 DNA reads TGTGCCAGCAGCTCGACAGGGAACTATGGCTACACCTTC.

The V gene is TRBV6-5, the J gene TRBJ1-4, with 10 bases matching TRBD1. J was trimmed by 7 bases and V by 6 bases; bases with no gene match: 5. Germline assignment: CDR1 MNHEY and CDR2 SVGAGI. The CDR3 extends over 14 amino acids. The CDR3 sequence: CASSPRDRGEKLFF. CDR3 DNA sequence: TGTGCCAGCAGCCCCCGGGACAGGGGTGAAAAACTGTTTTTT.

CDR3 DNA: TGTGCCTGGAGTGTTGCGGGGACTAATTCACCCCTCCACTTT. Translation: CAWSVAGTNSPLHF. The V gene is TRBV30, the J gene TRBJ1-6, with a tentative D call TRBD1 (5 bases). Trimming left V 0 bases short and J 6 bases short, with 9 bases between. This CDR3 region has 14 residues. Germline values: CDR1 GTSNPN, CDR2 SVGIG (reference sequence). Looking up the rest from reference TRBV30 and TRBJ1-6 gives the full variable domain: SQTIHQWPATLVQPVGSPLSLECTVEGTSNPNLYWYRQAAGRGLQLLFYSVGIGQISSEVPQNLSASRPQDRQFILSSKKLLLSDSGFYLCAWSVAGTNSPLHFGNGTRLTVT.

CDR3 sequence: CASSDQGNQPQHF. DNA of the CDR3: TGCGCCAGCAGTGATCAGGGCAATCAGCCCCAGCATTTT. This rearrangement joins TRBV10-2 to TRBJ1-5, with unresolved D. Trimming cost V 3 bases and J 2 bases, with 5 bases left between them. The V gene's germline CDR1 is WSHSY and CDR2 SAAADI. The CDR3 runs 13 residues.

This clone was picked up many times. This sequence joins TRBV2 and TRBJ1-2; D gene unclear. CDR3 size: 11 residues. The V end was cut by 6 bases, the J end by 4 bases, with 6 bases between. Germline V gene lookup returns CDR1 SNHLY and CDR2 FYNNEI. The CDR3 DNA sequence: TGTGCCAGCAGACAGTTCTATGGCTACACCTTC. This sequence encodes CASRQFYGYTF.

This clone has just a few counts. This clone may be a read error of a much larger clone one base away. Other nucleotide sequences in the sample specify the same CDR3. V and J are TRBV6-6 and TRBJ1-6; TRBD1 matches 9 bases. CDR1 is MNHNY, CDR2 SVGAGI, per germline (reference sequence). V was clipped by 0 bases and J by 8 bases; unmatched bases: 2. The CDR3 sequence is 15 residues long. Written as DNA, the CDR3 is TGTGCCAGCAGTTACTCTCGGACAGGGGATTCACCCCTCCACTTT. This translates into CASSYSRTGDSPLHF.

This clone occurred a few times. This chain's CDR3 is CASSEGEQVLFF. The CDR3 coding sequence is TGTGCCAGCAGTGAAGGGGAGCAAGTACTGTTTTTT. The chain links TRBV2 to TRBJ1-4; D is undetermined. Germline lookup yields CDR1 SNHLY and CDR2 FYNNEI. The CDR3 spans 12 residues. The V gene lost 1 base and the J gene lost 13 bases, with 10 bases spanning the gap.

The gene calls are TRBV4-1 and TRBJ2-3, with D tentatively TRBD2 (5 bases). V lost 1 base and J 9 bases, leaving 11 bases between the germline ends. Per germline, CDR1 MGHRA and CDR2 YSYEKL. There are 13 residues in the CDR3. CDR3 in DNA: TGCGCCAGCAGCCAAGGGGAGCGACAAACGCAGTATTTT. Translation gives CASSQGERQTQYF.